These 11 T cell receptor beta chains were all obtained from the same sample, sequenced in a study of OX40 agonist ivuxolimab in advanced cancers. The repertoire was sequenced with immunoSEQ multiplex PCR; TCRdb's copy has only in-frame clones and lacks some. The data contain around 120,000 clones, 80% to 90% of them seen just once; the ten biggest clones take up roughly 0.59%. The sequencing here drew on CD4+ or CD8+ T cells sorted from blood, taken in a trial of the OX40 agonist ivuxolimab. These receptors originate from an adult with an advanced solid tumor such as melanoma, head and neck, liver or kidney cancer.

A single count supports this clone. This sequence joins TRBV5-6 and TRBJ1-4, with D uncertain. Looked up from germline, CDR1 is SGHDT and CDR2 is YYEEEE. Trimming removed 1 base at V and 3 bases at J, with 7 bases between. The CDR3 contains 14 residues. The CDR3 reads CASSLLDSNEKLFF. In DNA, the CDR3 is TGTGCCAGCAGCTTGTTGGATTCTAATGAAAAACTGTTTTTT.

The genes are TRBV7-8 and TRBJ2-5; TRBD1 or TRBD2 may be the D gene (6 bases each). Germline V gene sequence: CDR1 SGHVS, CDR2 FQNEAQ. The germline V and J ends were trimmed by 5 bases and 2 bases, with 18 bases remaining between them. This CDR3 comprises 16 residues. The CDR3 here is CASSLGEGGTQETQYF. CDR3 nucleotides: TGTGCCAGCAGCCTTGGAGAAGGGGGGACGCAAGAGACCCAGTACTTC.

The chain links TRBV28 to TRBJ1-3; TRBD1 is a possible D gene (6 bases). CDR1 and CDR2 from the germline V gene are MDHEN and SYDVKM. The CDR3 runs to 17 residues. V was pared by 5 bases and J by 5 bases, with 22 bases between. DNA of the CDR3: TGTGCCAGCAGTATAACTACCTCAGGGGTTTCCCGAAACACCATATATTTT. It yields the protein CASSITTSGVSRNTIYF.

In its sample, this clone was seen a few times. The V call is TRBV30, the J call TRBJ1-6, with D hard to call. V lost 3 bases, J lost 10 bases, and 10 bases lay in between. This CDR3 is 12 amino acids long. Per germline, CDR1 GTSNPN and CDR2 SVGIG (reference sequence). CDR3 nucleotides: TGTGCCTGGAGCGTACCCGTCTCACCCCTCCACTTT. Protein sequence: CAWSVPVSPLHF.

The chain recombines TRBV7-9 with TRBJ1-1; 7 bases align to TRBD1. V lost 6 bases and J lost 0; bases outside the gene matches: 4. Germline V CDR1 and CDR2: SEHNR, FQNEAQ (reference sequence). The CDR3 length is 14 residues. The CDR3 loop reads CASSLQGMNTEAFF. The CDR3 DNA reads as TGTGCCAGCAGTTTACAGGGGATGAACACTGAAGCTTTCTTT.

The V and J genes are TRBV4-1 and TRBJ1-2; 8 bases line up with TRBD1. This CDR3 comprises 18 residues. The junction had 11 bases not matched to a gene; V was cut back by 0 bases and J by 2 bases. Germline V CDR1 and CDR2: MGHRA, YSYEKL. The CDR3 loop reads CASSQDPIGTGLNYGYTF. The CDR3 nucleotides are TGCGCCAGCAGCCAAGATCCGATCGGGACAGGCCTAAACTATGGCTACACCTTC.

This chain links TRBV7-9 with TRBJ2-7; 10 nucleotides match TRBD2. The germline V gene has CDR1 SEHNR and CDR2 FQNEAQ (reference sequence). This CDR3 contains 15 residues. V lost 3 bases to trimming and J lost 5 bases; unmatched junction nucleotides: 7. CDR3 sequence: CASSLERGGVNEQYF. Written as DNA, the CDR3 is TGTGCCAGCAGCTTGGAGCGGGGGGGAGTAAACGAGCAGTACTTC.

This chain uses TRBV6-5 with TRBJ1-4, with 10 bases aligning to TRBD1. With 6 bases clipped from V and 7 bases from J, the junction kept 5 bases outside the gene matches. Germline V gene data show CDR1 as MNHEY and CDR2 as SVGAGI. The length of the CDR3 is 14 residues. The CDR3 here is CASSLDRGLEKLFF. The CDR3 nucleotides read TGTGCCAGCAGCCTCGACAGGGGGCTTGAAAAACTGTTTTTT.

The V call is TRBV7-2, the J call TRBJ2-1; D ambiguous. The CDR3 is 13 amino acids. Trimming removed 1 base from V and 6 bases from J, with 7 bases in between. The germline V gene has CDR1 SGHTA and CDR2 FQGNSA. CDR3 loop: CASSLVHLNEQFF. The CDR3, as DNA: TGTGCCAGCAGCTTAGTACACCTCAATGAGCAGTTCTTC.

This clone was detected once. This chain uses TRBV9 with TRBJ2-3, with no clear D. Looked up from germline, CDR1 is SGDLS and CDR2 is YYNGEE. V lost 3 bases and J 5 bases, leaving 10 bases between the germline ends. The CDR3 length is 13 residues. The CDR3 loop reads CASSAHLEDTQYF. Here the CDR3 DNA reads TGTGCCAGCAGCGCCCACTTGGAAGATACGCAGTATTTT. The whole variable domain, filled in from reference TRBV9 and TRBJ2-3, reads DSGVTQTPKHLITATGQRVTLRCSPRSGDLSVYWYQQSLDQGLQFLIQYYNGEERAKGNILERFSAQQFPDLHSELNLSSLELGDSALYFCASSAHLEDTQYFGPGTRLTVL.

This CDR3 reads CASSIAGGEAFF. CDR3 nucleotides: TGTGCCAGTAGTATAGCAGGGGGCGAGGCTTTCTTT. V usage is TRBV19 and J usage is TRBJ1-1; TRBD1 matches 8 bases. Germline V gives CDR1 LNHDA, CDR2 SQIVND (reference sequence). The CDR3 spans 12 residues. V lost 1 base, J lost 11 bases, and 3 bases stayed unmatched.